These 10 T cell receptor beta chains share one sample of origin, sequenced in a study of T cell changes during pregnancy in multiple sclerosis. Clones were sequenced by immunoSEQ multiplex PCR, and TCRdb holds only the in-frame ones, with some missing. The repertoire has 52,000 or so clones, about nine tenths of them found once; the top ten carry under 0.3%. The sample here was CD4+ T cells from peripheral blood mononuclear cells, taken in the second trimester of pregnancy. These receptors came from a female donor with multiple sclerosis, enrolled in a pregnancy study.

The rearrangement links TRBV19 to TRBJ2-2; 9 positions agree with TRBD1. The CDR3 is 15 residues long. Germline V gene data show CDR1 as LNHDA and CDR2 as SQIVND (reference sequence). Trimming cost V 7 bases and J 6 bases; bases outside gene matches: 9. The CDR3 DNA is TGTGCCAGTACCTCCTCGACAGGGGGGCCCGGGGAGCTGTTTTTT. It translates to CASTSSTGGPGELFF.

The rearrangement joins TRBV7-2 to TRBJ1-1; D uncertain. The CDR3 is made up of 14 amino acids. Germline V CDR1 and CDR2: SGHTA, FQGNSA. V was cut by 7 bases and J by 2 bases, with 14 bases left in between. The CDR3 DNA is TGTGCCAGCACGTTTACGGTTCCTAACACTGAAGCTTTCTTT. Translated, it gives CASTFTVPNTEAFF.

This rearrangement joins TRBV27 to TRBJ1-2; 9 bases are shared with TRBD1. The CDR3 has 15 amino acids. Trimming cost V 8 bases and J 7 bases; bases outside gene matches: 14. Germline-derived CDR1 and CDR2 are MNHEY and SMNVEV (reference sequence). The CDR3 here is CASGAGTGGKVGYTF. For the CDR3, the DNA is TGTGCCAGCGGGGCGGGAACAGGGGGCAAGGTTGGCTACACCTTC.

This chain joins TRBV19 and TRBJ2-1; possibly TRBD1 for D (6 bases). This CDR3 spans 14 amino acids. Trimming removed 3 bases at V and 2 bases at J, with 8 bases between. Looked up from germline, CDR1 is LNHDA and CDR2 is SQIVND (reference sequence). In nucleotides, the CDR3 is TGTGCCAGTAGTATGAACAGGGCCTACAATGAGCAGTTCTTC. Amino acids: CASSMNRAYNEQFF.

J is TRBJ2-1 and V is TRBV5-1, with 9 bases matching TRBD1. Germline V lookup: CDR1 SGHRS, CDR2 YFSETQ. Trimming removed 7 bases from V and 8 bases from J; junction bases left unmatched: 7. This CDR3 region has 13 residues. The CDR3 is CASGTGWEYEQFF. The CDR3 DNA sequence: TGCGCCAGCGGGACAGGGTGGGAATATGAGCAGTTCTTC. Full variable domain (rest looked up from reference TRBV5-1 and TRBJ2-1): KAGVTQTPRYLIKTRGQQVTLSCSPISGHRSVSWYQQTPGQGLQFLFEYFSETQRNKGNFPGRFSGRQFSNSRSEMNVSTLELGDSALYLCASGTGWEYEQFFGPGTRLTVL.

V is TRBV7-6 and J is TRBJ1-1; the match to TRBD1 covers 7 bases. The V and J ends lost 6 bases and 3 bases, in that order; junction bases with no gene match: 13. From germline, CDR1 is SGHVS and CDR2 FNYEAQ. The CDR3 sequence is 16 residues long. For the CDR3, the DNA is TGTGCCAGCAGTACAACACAGGGGCGGGGGGACACTGAAGCTTTCTTT. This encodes CASSTTQGRGDTEAFF.

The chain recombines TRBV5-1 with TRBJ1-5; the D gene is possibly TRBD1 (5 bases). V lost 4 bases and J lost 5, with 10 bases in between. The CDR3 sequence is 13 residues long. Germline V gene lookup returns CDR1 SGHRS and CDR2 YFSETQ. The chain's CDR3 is CASSPDSYQPQHF. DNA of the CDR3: TGCGCCAGCAGCCCTGACAGTTATCAGCCCCAGCATTTT.

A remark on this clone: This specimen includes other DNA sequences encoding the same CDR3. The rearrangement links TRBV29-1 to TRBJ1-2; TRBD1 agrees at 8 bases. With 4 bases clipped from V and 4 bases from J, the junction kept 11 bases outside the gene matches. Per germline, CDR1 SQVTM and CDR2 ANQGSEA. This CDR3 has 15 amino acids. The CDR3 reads CSVVGGQGAGYGYTF. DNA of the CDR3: TGCAGCGTTGTAGGCGGGCAGGGGGCTGGCTATGGCTACACCTTC.

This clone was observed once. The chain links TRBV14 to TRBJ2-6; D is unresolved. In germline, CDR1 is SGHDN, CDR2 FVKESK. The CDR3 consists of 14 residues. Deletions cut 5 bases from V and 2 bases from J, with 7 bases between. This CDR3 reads CASSDTAGANVLTF. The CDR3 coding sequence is TGTGCCAGCAGCGACACTGCTGGGGCCAACGTCCTGACTTTC.

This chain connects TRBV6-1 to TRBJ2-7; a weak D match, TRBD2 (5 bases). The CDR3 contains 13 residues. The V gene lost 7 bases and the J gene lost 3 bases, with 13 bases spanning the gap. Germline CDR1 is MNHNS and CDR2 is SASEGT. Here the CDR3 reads CASKREGSYEQYF. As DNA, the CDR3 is TGTGCCAGCAAACGGGAAGGGAGCTACGAGCAGTACTTC.